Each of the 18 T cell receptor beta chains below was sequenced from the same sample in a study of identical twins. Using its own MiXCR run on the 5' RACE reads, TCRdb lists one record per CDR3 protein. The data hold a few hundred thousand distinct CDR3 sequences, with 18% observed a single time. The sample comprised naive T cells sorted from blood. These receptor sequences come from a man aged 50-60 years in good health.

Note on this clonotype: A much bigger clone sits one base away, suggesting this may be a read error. The CDR3 DNA is TGTGCCTGGAGTAACTCTGGAAACACCATATATTTT. It is translated as CAWSNSGNTIYF. The chain combines TRBV30 with TRBJ1-3, with D unresolved. Germline V gives CDR1 GTSNPN, CDR2 SVGIG (reference sequence). This CDR3 region has 12 residues. Trimming removed 2 bases from V and 0 bases from J, with 2 bases in between. The full variable domain, with the rest looked up from reference TRBV30 and TRBJ1-3, is SQTIHQWPATLVQPVGSPLSLECTVEGTSNPNLYWYRQAAGRGLQLLFYSVGIGQISSEVPQNLSASRPQDRQFILSSKKLLLSDSGFYLCAWSNSGNTIYFGEGSWLTVV.

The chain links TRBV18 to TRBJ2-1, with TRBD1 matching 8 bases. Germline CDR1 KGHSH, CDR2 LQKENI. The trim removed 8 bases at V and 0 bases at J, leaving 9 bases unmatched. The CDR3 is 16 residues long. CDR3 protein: CASASRQGFSYNEQFF. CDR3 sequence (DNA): TGTGCCAGCGCGTCTCGACAGGGGTTCTCCTACAATGAGCAGTTCTTC.

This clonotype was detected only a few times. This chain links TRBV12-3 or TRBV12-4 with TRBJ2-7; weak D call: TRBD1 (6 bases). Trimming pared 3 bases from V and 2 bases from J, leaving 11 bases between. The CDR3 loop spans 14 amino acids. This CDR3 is CASSFGGRAYEQYF. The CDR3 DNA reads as TGTGCCAGCAGTTTTGGGGGCAGAGCCTACGAGCAGTACTTC.

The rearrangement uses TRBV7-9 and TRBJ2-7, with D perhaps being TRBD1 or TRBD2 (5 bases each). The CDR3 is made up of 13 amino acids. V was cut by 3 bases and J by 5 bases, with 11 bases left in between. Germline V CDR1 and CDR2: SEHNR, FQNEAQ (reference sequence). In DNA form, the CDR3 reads TGTGCCAGCAGCTTCAGGGACCTGCACGAGCAGTACTTC. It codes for CASSFRDLHEQYF.

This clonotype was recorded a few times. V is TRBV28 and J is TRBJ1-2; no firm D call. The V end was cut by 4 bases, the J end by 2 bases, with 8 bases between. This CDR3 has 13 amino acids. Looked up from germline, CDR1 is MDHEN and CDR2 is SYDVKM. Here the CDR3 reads CASSYSNNYGYTF. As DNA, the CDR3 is TGTGCCAGCAGTTACAGCAACAACTATGGCTACACCTTC.

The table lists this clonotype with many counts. CDR3 bases: TGCGCCAGCAGCCAGATAGCGGGGATAACAGATACGCAGTATTTT. Translating it yields CASSQIAGITDTQYF. V gene TRBV4-3 combines with J gene TRBJ2-3, with 8 bases matching TRBD2. Germline trimming cut 3 bases from V and 3 bases from J; bases unmatched to any gene: 5. The CDR3 is 15 amino acids. CDR1 and CDR2 from the germline V gene are LGHNA and YSLEER.

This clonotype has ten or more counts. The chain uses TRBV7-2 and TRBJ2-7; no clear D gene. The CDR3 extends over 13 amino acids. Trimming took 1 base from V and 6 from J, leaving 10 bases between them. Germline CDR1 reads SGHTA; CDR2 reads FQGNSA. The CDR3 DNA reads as TGTGCCAGCAGCTTAGGTGCCCTTCGCGAGCAGTACTTC. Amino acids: CASSLGALREQYF.

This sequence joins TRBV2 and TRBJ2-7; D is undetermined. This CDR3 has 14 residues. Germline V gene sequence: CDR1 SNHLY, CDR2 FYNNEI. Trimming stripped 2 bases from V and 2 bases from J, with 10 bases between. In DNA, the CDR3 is TGTGCCAGCAGTGAAAACATAGGAACCTACGAGCAGTACTTC. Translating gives CASSENIGTYEQYF.

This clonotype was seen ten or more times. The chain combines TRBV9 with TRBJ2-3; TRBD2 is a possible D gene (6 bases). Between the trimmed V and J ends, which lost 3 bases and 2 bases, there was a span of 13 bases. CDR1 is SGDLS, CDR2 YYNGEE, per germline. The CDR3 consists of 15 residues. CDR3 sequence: CASSGSGSPTDTQYF. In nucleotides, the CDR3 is TGTGCCAGCAGCGGATCCGGGAGCCCCACAGATACGCAGTATTTT.

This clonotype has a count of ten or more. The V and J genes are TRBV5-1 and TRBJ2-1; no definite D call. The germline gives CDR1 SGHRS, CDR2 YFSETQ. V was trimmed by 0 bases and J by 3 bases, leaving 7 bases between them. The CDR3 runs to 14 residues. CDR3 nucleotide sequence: TGCGCCAGCAGCTTGGAGGCGTTCTACAATGAGCAGTTCTTC. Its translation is CASSLEAFYNEQFF. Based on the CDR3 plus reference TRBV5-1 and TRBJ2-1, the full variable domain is KAGVTQTPRYLIKTRGQQVTLSCSPISGHRSVSWYQQTPGQGLQFLFEYFSETQRNKGNFPGRFSGRQFSNSRSEMNVSTLELGDSALYLCASSLEAFYNEQFFGPGTRLTVL.

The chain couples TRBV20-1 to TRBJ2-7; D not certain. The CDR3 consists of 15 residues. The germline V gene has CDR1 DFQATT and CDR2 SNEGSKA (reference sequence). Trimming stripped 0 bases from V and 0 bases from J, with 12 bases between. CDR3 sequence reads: CSAREGILRSYEQYF. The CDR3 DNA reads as TGCAGTGCTAGAGAAGGGATCCTTCGCTCCTACGAGCAGTACTTC.

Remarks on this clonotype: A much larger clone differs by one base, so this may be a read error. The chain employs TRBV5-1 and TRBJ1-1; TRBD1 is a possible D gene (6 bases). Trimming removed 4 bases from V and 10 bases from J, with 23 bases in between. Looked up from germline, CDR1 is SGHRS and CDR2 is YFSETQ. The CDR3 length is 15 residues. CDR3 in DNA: TGCGCCAGCAGCACAGGACAGTTTGAAGACAGTGTAGCTTTCTTT. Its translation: CASSTGQFEDSVAFF.

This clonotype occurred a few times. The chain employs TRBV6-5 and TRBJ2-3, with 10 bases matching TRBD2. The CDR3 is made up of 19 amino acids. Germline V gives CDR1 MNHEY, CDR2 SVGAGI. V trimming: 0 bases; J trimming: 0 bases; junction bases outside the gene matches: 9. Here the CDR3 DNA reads TGTGCCAGCAGTTACTCTGCTAGCGGGGGTTCACCTAGCACAGATACGCAGTATTTT. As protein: CASSYSASGGSPSTDTQYF.

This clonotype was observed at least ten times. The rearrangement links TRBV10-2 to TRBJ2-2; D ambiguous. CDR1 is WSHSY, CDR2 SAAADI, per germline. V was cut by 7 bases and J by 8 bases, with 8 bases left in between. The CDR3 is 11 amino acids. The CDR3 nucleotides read TGCGCCAGCAAGCATTCGGGGGAGCTGTTTTTT. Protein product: CASKHSGELFF.

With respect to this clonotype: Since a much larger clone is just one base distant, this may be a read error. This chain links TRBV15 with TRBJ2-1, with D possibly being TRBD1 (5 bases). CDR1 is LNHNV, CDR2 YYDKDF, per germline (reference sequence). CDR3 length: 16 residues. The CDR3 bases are TGTGCCTCCAGCAGAGATAGGGGCCGCTCCTACAATGAGCAGTTCTTC. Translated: CASSRDRGRSYNEQFF.

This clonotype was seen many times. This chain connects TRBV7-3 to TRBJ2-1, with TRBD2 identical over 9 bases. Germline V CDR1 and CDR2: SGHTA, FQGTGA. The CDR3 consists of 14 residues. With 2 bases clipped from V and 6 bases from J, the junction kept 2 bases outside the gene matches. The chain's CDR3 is CASSLPGLANEQFF. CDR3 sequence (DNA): TGTGCCAGCAGCTTACCGGGACTAGCCAATGAGCAGTTCTTC.

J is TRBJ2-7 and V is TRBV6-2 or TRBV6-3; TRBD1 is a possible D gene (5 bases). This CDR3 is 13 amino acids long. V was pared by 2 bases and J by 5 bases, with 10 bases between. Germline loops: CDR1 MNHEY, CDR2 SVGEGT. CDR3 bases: TGTGCCAGCAGTTACATTCAGGGTAACGAGCAGTACTTC. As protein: CASSYIQGNEQYF.

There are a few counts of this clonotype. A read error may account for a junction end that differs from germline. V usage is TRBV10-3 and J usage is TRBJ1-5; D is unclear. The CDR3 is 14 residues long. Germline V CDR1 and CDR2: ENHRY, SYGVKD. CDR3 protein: CAISVGSSNHPQHF. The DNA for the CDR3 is TGTGCCATCAGTGTTGGCAGCAGCAATCACCCCCAGCATTTT.